This note documents a single TCR beta chain sequence. Its matching antigen is unknown. The data were produced by immunoSEQ multiplex PCR, yet TCRdb's version contains in-frame clones alone and is incomplete. The sample records under 95,000 clones, approximately 94% being singletons. The source of the sample is a study of PD-1 blockade in classical Hodgkin lymphoma. In every patient, relapse followed autologous stem cell transplantation, while exposure to brentuximab vedotin differed. Findings and caveats of the study: Reported baseline diversity: healthy donors highest, relapsed/refractory patients lowest.

Germline V gives CDR1 SNHLY, CDR2 FYNNEI. This CDR3 has 16 residues. V lost 4 bases, J lost 3 bases, and 17 bases lay in between. This specimen was peripheral blood mononuclear cells (PBMCs), taken at baseline. This clonotype originated in a human donor with classical Hodgkin lymphoma. This rearrangement joins TRBV2 to TRBJ2-3, with a weak D call TRBD1 (5 bases). The CDR3 spells CASSVVLRGRTDTQYF. CDR3 in DNA: TGTGCCAGCAGTGTGGTGTTAAGGGGAAGGACAGATACGCAGTATTTT.